This TCR beta chain was retrieved from a study of blood T cell repertoires in COVID-19. As for the study in general: Samples of COVID-19 (acute and convalescent) were obtained from the United States, Italy and Spain. T cells, B-cell-depleted T cells, or PBMCs supplied cDNA or gDNA.

This clone was seen once. The germline V gene has CDR1 LNHNV and CDR2 YYDKDF (reference sequence). V lost 0 bases and J 0 bases, leaving 12 bases between the germline ends. The CDR3 sequence is 17 residues long. Original data processing: Amplification with reference gene primers provided the estimates of nucleated cell counts. Data came from immunoSEQ multiplex PCR; TCRdb stores just in-frame clones and leaves some out. The V and J calls and clone size come from that table; D and trimming were worked out from the DNA. The data hold around 300,000 clones, with about 87% observed a single time. Clinical history reported by participants formed the basis on which cohorts were assigned.

The sequence was obtained from a man aged 25 to 40 who had recovered from COVID-19. The sequenced material came from PBMCs or T cells enriched from blood (not recorded which). This rearrangement joins TRBV15 to TRBJ2-4; D gene ambiguous. CDR3 bases: TGTGCCACCAGCAGAGATCGAATTGGAGTAGCCAAAAACATTCAGTACTTC. Amino acid sequence: CATSRDRIGVAKNIQYF.